These 26 T cell receptor beta chains came from one sample sequenced in a study of blood T cells in healthy people across ages. Next came a second PCR, run for roughly 6 to 11 cycles, which used a sample-barcoded 5' primer along with a J-beta primer mix. TCRdb reanalysed the 5' RACE reads using MiXCR and keeps one entry per CDR3 protein. The data show approximately 1,000,000 distinct CDR3 sequences, 40% to 55% seen once. Sequencing was done on a sample of blood. Source of these receptors: a woman aged 55 to 70 in good health.

This chain's CDR3 is CASSYPGRPYEQYF. The CDR3, as DNA: TGTGCCAGCAGCTACCCGGGACGTCCCTACGAGCAGTACTTC. This chain links TRBV5-5 with TRBJ2-7; D is tentatively TRBD1 or TRBD2 (5 bases each). The V end was cut by 3 bases, the J end by 2 bases, with 12 bases between. CDR1 SGHKS and CDR2 YYEKEE come from the germline V gene (reference sequence). The CDR3 length is 14 residues.

J is TRBJ2-1 and V is TRBV4-1; D remains unclear. CDR3 length: 16 residues. Germline V gene data show CDR1 as MGHRA and CDR2 as YSYEKL. V was cut by 1 base and J by 3 bases, with 13 bases left in between. The CDR3 DNA reads as TGCGCCAGCAGCCAAGTGGATCTAGTAGACTACAATGAGCAGTTCTTC. Its translation is CASSQVDLVDYNEQFF.

Concerning this clonotype: One base away lies a much larger clone, so this may be a sequencing read error. J is TRBJ2-3 and V is TRBV10-3; TRBD2 matches at 10 bases. CDR1 is ENHRY and CDR2 is SYGVKD in the germline V gene. Trimming took 5 bases from V and 4 from J; bases not matched to a gene: 15. The CDR3 runs 18 residues. The DNA of the CDR3 is TGTGCCATCAGTAGGGTCACTAGCGGGACAACCACGGCAGATACGCAGTATTTT. Amino acids: CAISRVTSGTTTADTQYF.

This clonotype was picked up a small number of times. The gene calls are TRBV28 and TRBJ2-7; the D gene could be TRBD1 or TRBD2 (5 bases each). The CDR3 is made up of 14 amino acids. Germline V gene sequence: CDR1 MDHEN, CDR2 SYDVKM. The ends were cut back, 5 bases at V and 1 base at J, with 12 bases in the middle. The DNA of the CDR3 is TGTGCCAGCAGTCCGGGACGCTTGTCCTACGAGCAGTACTTC. Protein: CASSPGRLSYEQYF.

This chain joins TRBV12-3 or TRBV12-4 and TRBJ2-7, with D possibly being TRBD1 (6 bases). Between the trimmed V and J ends, which lost 0 bases and 3 bases, there was a span of 12 bases. CDR3 size: 15 residues. The CDR3 spells CASSLAGTKGYEQYF. CDR3 sequence (DNA): TGTGCCAGCAGTTTAGCGGGGACAAAAGGCTACGAGCAGTACTTC.

The J gene is TRBJ1-1, the V gene TRBV4-1, with TRBD1 identical over 11 bases. J lost 8 bases, V lost 1 base, and 3 bases had no gene match. CDR3 length: 14 amino acids. Germline CDR1 MGHRA, CDR2 YSYEKL. The CDR3 spells CASSQAGTGGEAFF. As DNA, the CDR3 is TGCGCCAGCAGCCAAGCGGGGACAGGGGGGGAAGCTTTCTTT.

The V gene is TRBV6-1, the J gene TRBJ2-1; 7 nucleotides align to TRBD1. The CDR3 spans 14 residues. The germline V gene encodes CDR1 MNHNS and CDR2 SASEGT. V shed 6 bases, J shed 9 bases, and the junction held 11 bases outside the gene matches. CDR3 bases: TGTGCCAGCAGCGATGACAGGGAAATCGGTGAGCAGTTCTTC. Its translation is CASSDDREIGEQFF.

This clonotype has more than one count but fewer than ten. The chain has TRBV20-1 and TRBJ1-5; D is undetermined. CDR1 is DFQATT and CDR2 is SNEGSKA in the germline V gene (reference sequence). The CDR3 extends over 12 amino acids. V gave up 3 bases and J gave up 4 bases, with 7 bases separating them. The CDR3 DNA is TGCAGTGCTAGGGACTGGAATCAGCCCCAGCATTTT. It codes for CSARDWNQPQHF.

The J gene is TRBJ2-5, the V gene TRBV29-1; 7 positions agree with TRBD2. The CDR3 contains 14 residues. The V gene's germline CDR1 is SQVTM and CDR2 ANQGSEA. The junction had 15 bases not matched to a gene; V was cut back by 3 bases and J by 11 bases. The CDR3 DNA reads TGCAGCGTTGACCCCGCGGGAGTCTTCAATGAGCAGTACTTC. Translation: CSVDPAGVFNEQYF.

This clonotype was counted a single time. The J gene is TRBJ2-5, the V gene TRBV5-6; D is perhaps TRBD2 (5 bases). CDR3 size: 15 residues. V lost 0 bases, J lost 5 bases, and 14 bases lay in between. CDR1 SGHDT and CDR2 YYEEEE come from the germline V gene. The DNA for the CDR3 is TGTGCCAGCAGCTTGGGGCGGGCTCAAACGGAGACCCAGTACTTC. This sequence encodes CASSLGRAQTETQYF.

The rearrangement joins TRBV27 to TRBJ2-7, with TRBD2 as a possible D gene (6 bases). Judging by the DNA end, TRBJ2-4 fits better; the J call may be wrong. The CDR3 contains 14 residues. Germline CDR1 MNHEY, CDR2 SMNVEV (reference sequence). The CDR3 protein is CASSLTGVKNIQYF. The CDR3 DNA reads as TGTGCCAGCAGTTTAACGGGGGTCAAAAACATTCAGTACTTC.

The V call is TRBV30, the J call TRBJ1-5; 8 nucleotides line up with TRBD1. CDR3 length equals 15 residues. Germline values: CDR1 GTSNPN, CDR2 SVGIG (reference sequence). V lost 3 bases to trimming and J lost 1 base; unmatched junction nucleotides: 5. CDR3 residues: CAWSTGGLSNQPQHF. CDR3 DNA: TGTGCCTGGAGCACAGGGGGGCTCAGCAATCAGCCCCAGCATTTT.

The rearrangement joins TRBV7-2 to TRBJ1-6, with D hard to call. Per the germline V gene, CDR1 is SGHTA and CDR2 is FQGNSA. The CDR3 totals 15 residues. V was clipped by 5 bases and J by 5 bases, with 13 bases between them. The CDR3 loop reads CASSPGSWDNSPLHF. The CDR3 DNA reads TGTGCCAGCAGCCCAGGTAGCTGGGATAATTCACCCCTCCACTTT.

This clonotype has a handful of counts. The genes are TRBV29-1 and TRBJ1-2; 11 nucleotides line up with TRBD1. Germline V gene data show CDR1 as SQVTM and CDR2 as ANQGSEA. Trimming removed 3 bases from V and 4 bases from J; junction bases left unmatched: 7. CDR3 length equals 15 residues. The CDR3 nucleotides are TGCAGCGTTGAGGACAGGGGGCGGCTGGGCTATGGCTACACCTTC. It yields the protein CSVEDRGRLGYGYTF.

This chain links TRBV6-6 with TRBJ2-4; TRBD2 is a possible D gene (5 bases). The J call may be mistaken, given a closer DNA end match to TRBJ2-7. The CDR3 is made up of 16 amino acids. In germline, CDR1 is MNHNY, CDR2 SVGAGI (reference sequence). CDR3 nucleotides: TGTGCCAGCAGTGTCCCCCAGTCCGTCGGGGCCTACGAGCAGTACTTC. Protein: CASSVPQSVGAYEQYF.

CDR3 nucleotides: TGTGCCAGTCCCACTCGAGGTGCTTTCTACATTCAGTACTTC. Translating it yields CASPTRGAFYIQYF. The V call is TRBV19, the J call TRBJ2-4; D not resolved. Germline CDR1 reads LNHDA; CDR2 reads SQIVND (reference sequence). With 8 bases removed from V and 8 bases from J, the gap between germline ends came to 19 bases. The CDR3 has 14 amino acids.

The gene calls are TRBV5-5 and TRBJ2-4, with 10 bases identical to TRBD1. The J call is in doubt because the DNA end fits TRBJ2-7 better. The germline V gene encodes CDR1 SGHKS and CDR2 YYEKEE (reference sequence). The CDR3 sequence is 15 residues long. In DNA form, the CDR3 reads TGTGCCAGCAGCCCAGGGACAGGGGCCCTCTACGAGCAGTACTTC. Its protein product is CASSPGTGALYEQYF.

The V gene is TRBV6-5, the J gene TRBJ2-1; 14 bases are shared with TRBD2. CDR1 and CDR2 from the germline V gene are MNHEY and SVGAGI. V lost 6 bases and J lost 9; bases outside the gene matches: 10. This CDR3 is 16 amino acids long. This CDR3 reads CASSTRTSGRRGEQFF. CDR3 nucleotides: TGTGCCAGCAGCACTAGGACTAGCGGGAGGAGGGGTGAGCAGTTCTTC.

The chain is built from TRBV15 and TRBJ2-1; TRBD2 matches 9 bases. In germline, CDR1 is LNHNV, CDR2 YYDKDF (reference sequence). The ends lost 1 base at V and 7 bases at J; junction bases unmatched: 8. The CDR3 extends over 16 amino acids. The CDR3 coding sequence is TGTGCCACCAGCAGAGCCTTAGCGGGAGTGAGGAATGAGCAGTTCTTC. Amino acid sequence: CATSRALAGVRNEQFF.

The sample holds a few counts of this clonotype. The chain joins TRBV10-3 to TRBJ2-5, with TRBD1 matching 7 bases. Germline CDR1 is ENHRY and CDR2 is SYGVKD. The CDR3 is 15 residues long. J was trimmed by 3 bases and V by 5 bases; bases with no gene match: 9. The CDR3 is CAISTQGSRKETQYF. In DNA, the CDR3 is TGTGCCATCAGTACACAGGGGTCGAGGAAAGAGACCCAGTACTTC.

CDR3 DNA sequence: TGTGCCAGCAGCGTAGGGGAAGGGTACTACTACGAGCAGTACTTC. This codes for CASSVGEGYYYEQYF. The chain combines TRBV9 with TRBJ2-5, with D uncertain. The J call could be wrong; TRBJ2-7 is a better fit for the DNA end. This CDR3 region has 15 residues. The V gene's germline CDR1 is SGDLS and CDR2 YYNGEE.

The V and J genes are TRBV30 and TRBJ2-4, with 8 positions matching TRBD2. Unmatched junction bases numbered 4, after V lost 1 base and J lost 14 bases. Germline CDR1 is GTSNPN and CDR2 is SVGIG (reference sequence). The CDR3 covers 11 residues. CDR3 protein: CAWSAGGFKYF. The CDR3 DNA reads TGTGCCTGGAGTGCGGGGGGGTTCAAGTACTTC.

CDR3 in DNA: TGTGCCGGGCGGACAGGGGGTAACAATGAGCAGTTCTTC. Translated: CAGRTGGNNEQFF. The J gene is TRBJ2-1, the V gene TRBV10-3; the match to TRBD1 covers 10 bases. After removal of 11 bases from V and 5 bases from J, the junction contained 6 bases not matched to a gene. Per the germline V gene, CDR1 is ENHRY and CDR2 is SYGVKD. The CDR3 consists of 13 residues.

This clonotype came up many times. This chain links TRBV5-6 with TRBJ1-2, with 9 bases identical to TRBD1. This CDR3 is built from 14 residues. CDR1 is SGHDT and CDR2 is YYEEEE in the germline V gene. Trimming took 4 bases from V and 4 from J; bases not matched to a gene: 5. The CDR3 DNA reads TGTGCCAGCAGCACCGGGACAGGGTCCTATGGCTACACCTTC. Encoded protein: CASSTGTGSYGYTF. The full variable domain, its missing parts supplied by reference TRBV5-6 and TRBJ1-2, is DAGVTQSPTHLIKTRGQQVTLRCSPKSGHDTVSWYQQALGQGPQFIFQYYEEEERQRGNFPDRFSGHQFPNYSSELNVNALLLGDSALYLCASSTGTGSYGYTFGSGTRLTVV.

CDR3 DNA sequence: TGTGCCAGCAGTTTATCCCTAGGGGACAGGGTCTACGAGCAGTACTTC. Translation gives CASSLSLGDRVYEQYF. The rearrangement uses TRBV27 and TRBJ2-7; TRBD1 aligns across 9 bases. J lost 3 bases, V lost 0 bases, and 6 bases had no gene match. The CDR3 contains 16 residues. Germline CDR1 and CDR2: MNHEY and SMNVEV (reference sequence).

The chain has TRBV5-1 and TRBJ2-1, with 10 bases identical to TRBD2. The germline gives CDR1 SGHRS, CDR2 YFSETQ. With 4 bases clipped from V and 6 bases from J, the junction kept 7 bases outside the gene matches. CDR3 length: 15 amino acids. CDR3 sequence: CASSGRGLATNEQFF. The CDR3 DNA reads as TGCGCCAGCAGCGGGAGGGGACTAGCGACCAATGAGCAGTTCTTC.